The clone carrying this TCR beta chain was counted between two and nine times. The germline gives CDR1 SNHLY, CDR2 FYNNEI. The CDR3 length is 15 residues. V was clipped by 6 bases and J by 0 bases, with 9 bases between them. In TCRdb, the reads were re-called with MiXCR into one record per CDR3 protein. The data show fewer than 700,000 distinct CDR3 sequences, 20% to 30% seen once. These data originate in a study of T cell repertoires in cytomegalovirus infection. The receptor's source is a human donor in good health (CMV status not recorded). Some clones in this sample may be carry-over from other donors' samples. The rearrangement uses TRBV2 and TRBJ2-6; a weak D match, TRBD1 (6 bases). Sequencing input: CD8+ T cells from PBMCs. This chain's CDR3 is CASRGTFSGANVLTF. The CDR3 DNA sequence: TGTGCCAGCAGGGGGACATTCTCTGGGGCCAACGTCCTGACTTTC.